These T cell receptor beta chains were read from a single sample in a study of PD-1 blockade in classical Hodgkin lymphoma. Sequencing used immunoSEQ multiplex PCR; TCRdb keeps in-frame clones, though not all of them. The sample consists of 20,000 or so clones, about 81% of them appearing once. Here the sequenced sample was peripheral blood mononuclear cells (PBMCs), taken before the fourth cycle of nivolumab. The receptors derive from a human donor with classical Hodgkin lymphoma. Each CDR3 is given with its conserved first and last residue. Clone size is given for some rows only: seen once, a few or many times, or a class if the clone is expanded.

size: once
J: TRBJ1-5
V: TRBV27
CDR3: CASRLTGGAGQPQHF

size: NA
J: TRBJ2-7
V: TRBV19
CDR3: CASSIQGTKDRFEQYF

size: NA
J: TRBJ1-2
V: TRBV7-2
CDR3: CASSQQGTDYGYTF

size: NA
J: TRBJ1-5
V: TRBV6-5
CDR3: CASSYSGQPNQPQHF

size: NA
J: TRBJ2-7
V: TRBV7-9
CDR3: CASRDVDSYEQYF

size: NA
J: TRBJ2-7
V: TRBV15
CDR3: CATSRELAGHYEQYF

size: NA
J: TRBJ2-7
V: TRBV5-6
CDR3: CASSYGGGSYEQYF

size: NA
J: TRBJ2-3
V: TRBV12-5
CDR3: CASHDGGATDTQYF

size: NA
J: TRBJ1-5
V: TRBV7-2
CDR3: CASSLNAGANQPQHF

size: NA
J: TRBJ2-1
V: TRBV19
CDR3: CASSILLAGGPSSYNEQFF

size: NA
J: TRBJ2-1
V: TRBV11-3
CDR3: CASSLEWTSGYSYNEQFF

size: NA
J: TRBJ2-1
V: TRBV27
CDR3: CASSFFGTAKEQFF

size: once
J: TRBJ1-1
V: TRBV18
CDR3: CASSPGYRQDYEAFF

size: NA
J: TRBJ2-7
V: TRBV4-3
CDR3: CASSQDAGDFSYEQYF

size: NA
J: TRBJ1-1
V: TRBV28
CDR3: CASSATAASTEAFF

size: NA
J: TRBJ2-1
V: TRBV28
CDR3: CASSSPGLAGVGYEQFF

size: NA
J: TRBJ2-3
V: TRBV7-6
CDR3: CASSLWGDSSLDTQYF

size: NA
J: TRBJ2-2
V: TRBV7-9
CDR3: CASSTDRNTGELFF

size: NA
J: TRBJ1-4
V: TRBV7-2
CDR3: CASSLGGMLSREKLFF

size: once
J: TRBJ1-5
V: TRBV7-6
CDR3: CASSLAGGSNQPQHF

size: NA
J: TRBJ2-3
V: TRBV29-1
CDR3: CSSRGGIADTQYF

size: NA
J: TRBJ2-1
V: TRBV5-5
CDR3: CASSWGTKNEQFF

size: NA
J: TRBJ1-2
V: TRBV5-4
CDR3: CASSLEIQYGYTF

size: NA
J: TRBJ1-2
V: TRBV6-1
CDR3: CASIESARSNYGYTF

size: NA
J: TRBJ1-5
V: TRBV6-6
CDR3: CASSYSKGYNQPQHF

size: NA
J: TRBJ2-1
V: TRBV27
CDR3: CASSLSKGGRAADMYNEQFF

size: NA
J: TRBJ2-5
V: TRBV25-1
CDR3: CASSELRSGGSETQYF

size: NA
J: TRBJ2-7
V: TRBV2
CDR3: CASLAGTYEQYF

size: NA
J: TRBJ1-2
V: TRBV7-9
CDR3: CASSLNTAYYGYTF

size: NA
J: TRBJ1-1
V: TRBV10-3
CDR3: CAISGAGANTEAFF

size: NA
J: TRBJ2-5
V: TRBV27
CDR3: CASSLSARREETQYF

size: NA
J: TRBJ2-7
V: TRBV7-8
CDR3: CASSLAGSYEQYF